Following are 3 T cell receptor beta chains from one sample sequenced in a study of T cell responses to AZD1222 COVID-19 vaccine. Profiling relied on immunoSEQ multiplex PCR, and the TCRdb table lists in-frame clones only, not all of them. In the table there are approximately 150,000 clones, about 89% of which are singletons. The sequences come from peripheral blood, collected 28 days after the second AZD1222 dose. Receptor source: an adult who received the AZD1222 COVID-19 vaccine.

The chain joins TRBV5-1 to TRBJ1-4, with a possible D match to TRBD1 (5 bases). CDR1 is SGHRS and CDR2 is YFSETQ in the germline V gene. CDR3 length equals 14 residues. Trimming stripped 3 bases from V and 6 bases from J, with 12 bases between. In DNA form, the CDR3 reads TGCGCCAGCAGCTGGAAGCGGGGGGATGAAAAACTGTTTTTT. Its protein product is CASSWKRGDEKLFF.

This clone was observed a few times. This chain connects TRBV30 to TRBJ2-5; no clear D gene. Germline CDR1 reads GTSNPN; CDR2 reads SVGIG (reference sequence). V lost 1 base, J lost 2 bases, and 14 bases lay in between. The CDR3 spans 15 residues. The DNA for the CDR3 is TGTGCCTGGAGTGGCTTTGGACGGATTCAAGAGACCCAGTACTTC. Its translation: CAWSGFGRIQETQYF.

V usage is TRBV5-1 and J usage is TRBJ1-2; D not resolved. The CDR3 runs to 13 residues. Trimming took off 3 bases at V and 2 bases at J, with 8 bases between the two ends. Germline values: CDR1 SGHRS, CDR2 YFSETQ. The CDR3 spells CASSSDGNYGYTF. DNA for the CDR3: TGCGCCAGCAGCTCGGACGGGAACTATGGCTACACCTTC.